Reported below is one TCR beta chain. This clone was found once. The target of this receptor is not known. Within one base of it there is no much larger clone, and no base qualities were kept. To be included, a participant needed at least one PBMC sample from before ART initiation plus at least two post-ART samples. Treatment was received in the United States of America by all participants with HIV. Before DNA extraction, cryopreserved samples containing about 0.95-10 million PBMC were thawed and washed. At the time of the earliest PBMC sample, participants with HIV were aged between about 20 and 55 years. PBMC samples from each participant spanned 1-4 timepoints before ART initiation and 2-8 timepoints after ART initiation, with a median of 7 samples. For every participant, serial HIV viral load, CD4+ T-cell count, ART history and demographic data were obtained. Genomic DNA was extracted from unsorted PBMC with a Qiagen kit on a QIAcube, processed in batches of 12 samples.

This entry belongs to a study of long-term antiretroviral therapy in people with HIV (dated by TCRdb to between 2021 and 2024). Concerning the study at large: The earliest samples were collected roughly a decade before the 2015 WHO recommendation for immediate ART, at a time when ART was usually postponed until CD4 counts fell. A total of about 190 cryopreserved PBMC samples were contributed to the cohort by 30 adults with confirmed HIV infection, with samples collected serially over a mean of 6 years (range 1-12). A retrospective serial study tested whether ART initiation and durable HIV suppression were associated with changes in peripheral blood TRB repertoire composition and diversity. Among the approximately 30 participants with HIV, around 10 were female. No cross-contamination during QIAcube processing turned up in test extractions that ran a monoclonal T-cell line alongside some 34 polyclonal samples.

The study at large found these results: Because PBMC availability was limited, only the TCR beta chain was sequenced, with no alpha chain pairing. Compared with controls, HIV repertoires had narrower CDR3 length ranges, and the network structure pointed to an antigen-experienced repertoire that shifted only slightly toward naive after ART. The repertoire was dominated across all time points by expanded TRB clones identified before ART initiation, although this dominance was seen to fluctuate and to decrease in many PLHIV after ART. ART initiation was associated with a significant increase in TRB diversity, but diversity stayed significantly below transplant donor controls even after long-term ART. The samples span the years 2004 to 2017, and the ART regimens used may be less effective than current regimens. No data were available on ART adherence, viral resistance or therapy changes, limiting inferences about post-ART repertoire changes. Because pre-ART samples had limited cell numbers, unsorted PBMC were profiled rather than sorted CD4+ and CD8+ T cells.

The immunoSEQ hsTCRB v3.0 assay was used at survey level resolution to sequence the TRB variable region. A depth of roughly 35,000-55,000 T-cell genomes per sample was targeted for TRB sequencing. An Illumina MiSeq with a v3 150-cycle kit was used to sequence the pooled TRB libraries. In the original analysis: Repertoire analysis ran in R within a reproducible Nextflow workflow covering QC, data transformation and analysis. LymphoSeq2, an R package for exploring AIRR-Seq data, was used to implement the custom analyses. After excluding several samples that yielded fewer than 5000 total TRB sequences, 188 HIV repertoires remained for analysis. Among the 200 or so HIV repertoires that were kept, almost 60 were collected before ART initiation and more than 120 were collected after ART initiation. Repertoires were downsampled to 5000 TRB nucleotide sequences, with summary statistics averaged over 100 downsampling iterations. The analysis kept only TRB sequences whose CDR3 regions were at least seven amino acids long. Diversity was assessed using a clonality score derived from Shannon entropy and using the Gini coefficient. In the repertoire networks, any two of the top 5000 CDR3 amino acid sequences were linked whenever the two sequences differed by an edit distance of one. For TRB CDR3 amino acid sequences, antigen specificity groups and MHC restriction were predicted with GLIPH2. CDR3 amino acid sequences were matched against VDJdb and McPAS-TCR to flag known CMV, EBV, HIV or tissue antigen associations. Pre-ART, post-ART and control groups were compared with Wilcoxon signed-rank tests and Holm-Bonferroni correction. TCRdb obtained this table from immuneACCESS and retained in-frame rearrangements with V and J assigned. These tables miss some clones; where compared with another copy, unresolved V genes account for less than half of the shortfall, and the remainder is unexplained. That table is the source of V, J and clone size, and D and trimming were worked out from the DNA. This sample has around 11,000 clones in its table, and 65% to 85% of those were observed once. The ten largest clones represent around 18% of the sample.

The CDR3 goes from the cysteine to the phenylalanine over 14 residues. The only DNA kept is the CDR3, 42 bases in frame from the first base. Reading the germline V gene (reference sequence) gives CDR1 LNHDA and CDR2 SQIVND. V loses 5 bases, J loses 6 bases, and the germline ends lie 14 bases apart. The TCR sequence derives from a man aged 40-49 years with HIV. Here the sequenced sample was unsorted PBMCs, taken 1.8 years after starting antiretroviral therapy. The chain joins TRBV19 to TRBJ2-1; no confident D gene assignment can be made. CDR3 loop: CASSLARGFNEQFF. DNA sequence: TGTGCCAGTAGTCTCGCGAGAGGCTTCAATGAGCAGTTCTTC. This CDR3, with the reference TRBV19 and TRBJ2-1 proteins standing in past its ends, gives the full variable domain DGGITQSPKYLFRKEGQNVTLSCEQNLNHDAMYWYRQDPGQGLRLIYYSQIVNDFQKGDIAEGYSVSREKKESFPLTVTSAQKNPTAFYLCASSLARGFNEQFFGPGTRLTVL.